This T cell receptor (beta chain) was profiled in a study of T cells expressing NK-cell markers. As to this clonotype: Its antigen is not identified.

General observations from the study: The CD3+CD56-NKG2C+ fraction was also led by these clonotypes in several donors.

The CDR3 has 14 amino acids. CDR1 is GTSNPN, CDR2 SVGIG, per germline (reference sequence). What made the TCR beta cDNA was 5'RACE template switching with UMIs. TCRdb reanalyzed the 5' RACE reads and collapses them to one entry per CDR3 protein, without DNA. This table lists more than 250,000 distinct CDR3 sequences. The receptor comes from a young man in good health. The chain couples TRBV30 to TRBJ2-3; TCRdb names TRBD1, which stays unverified in the absence of DNA. Specimen: blood T cells: a sorted CD56 or NKG2C T cell subset, CD4+ or CD8+ T cells, or bulk PBMC T cells (not recorded which). The chain's CDR3 is CAWSVSRAADTQYF. Combining the CDR3 with reference TRBV30 and TRBJ2-3 gives the whole variable domain SQTIHQWPATLVQPVGSPLSLECTVEGTSNPNLYWYRQAAGRGLQLLFYSVGIGQISSEVPQNLSASRPQDRQFILSSKKLLLSDSGFYLCAWSVSRAADTQYFGPGTRLTVL.